This T cell receptor beta chain emerged from a study of blood T cell repertoires in COVID-19. Assay used: immunoSEQ multiplex PCR; TCRdb lists only in-frame clones, some missing. Of some 94,000 clones detected, approximately 87% appear once; the ten largest clones hold roughly 14%. The V gene lost 1 base and the J gene lost 11 bases, with 11 bases spanning the gap. CDR3 length equals 12 residues. This clone was detected only a few times. Sample: peripheral blood. The TCR was taken from a human donor in a cohort sampled during active COVID-19. The rearrangement uses TRBV12-3 or TRBV12-4 and TRBJ1-1; D perhaps matches TRBD1 (6 bases). The CDR3 region has the DNA TGTGCCAGCAGTTTAGAGGGGCAGGGGGCTTTCTTT. It specifies CASSLEGQGAFF.